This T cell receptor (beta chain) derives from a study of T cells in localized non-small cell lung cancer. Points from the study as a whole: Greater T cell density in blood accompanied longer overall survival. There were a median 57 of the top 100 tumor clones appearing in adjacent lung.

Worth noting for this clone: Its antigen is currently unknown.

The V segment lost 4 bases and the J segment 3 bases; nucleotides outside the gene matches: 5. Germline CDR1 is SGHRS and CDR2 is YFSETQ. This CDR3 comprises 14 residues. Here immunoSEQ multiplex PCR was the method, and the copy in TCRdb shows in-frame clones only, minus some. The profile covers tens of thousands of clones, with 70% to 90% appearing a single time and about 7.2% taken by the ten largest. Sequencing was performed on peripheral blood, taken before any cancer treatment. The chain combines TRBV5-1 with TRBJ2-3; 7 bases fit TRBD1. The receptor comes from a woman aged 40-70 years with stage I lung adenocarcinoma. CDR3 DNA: TGCGCCAGCAGCCTCGGGACAGCGACAGATACGCAGTATTTT. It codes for CASSLGTATDTQYF.